This T cell receptor (beta chain) was retrieved from a study of response to subunit inactivated influenza vaccine. TCRdb reanalysed the RT-PCR reads using MiXCR and keeps one entry per CDR3 protein. This sample has some 800,000 distinct CDR3 sequences, with 21% found just once. Germline values: CDR1 SGHTA, CDR2 FQGNSA. This CDR3 has 16 amino acids. V lost 1 base to trimming and J lost 3 bases, with 13 bases between them. This clonotype was seen a few times. The antigen is unknown. Study conclusions and caveats: A suggestion made by the authors is that each seasonal influenza vaccination recruits few new T cells.

The source material was PBMCs from blood, sampled more than 4 days after vaccination. The rearrangement links TRBV7-2 to TRBJ2-1, with D maybe TRBD2 (5 bases). The sequence derives from a man aged 50-60 years who received an inactivated influenza vaccine. The CDR3 coding sequence is TGTGCCAGCAGCTTAGTTGGCCTAGCTGACTACAATGAGCAGTTCTTC. Protein sequence: CASSLVGLADYNEQFF.